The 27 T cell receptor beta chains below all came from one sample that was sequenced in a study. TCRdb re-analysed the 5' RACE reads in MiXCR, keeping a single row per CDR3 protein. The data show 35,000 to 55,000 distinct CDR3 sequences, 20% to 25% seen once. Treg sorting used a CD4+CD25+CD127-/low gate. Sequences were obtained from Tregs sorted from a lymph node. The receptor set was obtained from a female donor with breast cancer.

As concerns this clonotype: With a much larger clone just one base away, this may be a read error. CDR3 coding DNA: TGCAGTGCTGGAGATCCAGGGTCAATCAACACCGGGGAGCTGTTTTTT. The encoded protein is CSAGDPGSINTGELFF. J is TRBJ2-2 and V is TRBV20-1, with D tentatively TRBD1 (5 bases). Germline CDR1 DFQATT, CDR2 SNEGSKA (reference sequence). The CDR3 consists of 16 residues.

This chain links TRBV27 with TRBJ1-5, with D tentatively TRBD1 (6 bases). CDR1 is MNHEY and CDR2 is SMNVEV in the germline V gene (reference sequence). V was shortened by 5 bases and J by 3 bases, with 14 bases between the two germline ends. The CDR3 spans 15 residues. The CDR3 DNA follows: TGTGCCAGCAGTGGAATACAGGGTTCCAATCAGCCCCAGCATTTT. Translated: CASSGIQGSNQPQHF.

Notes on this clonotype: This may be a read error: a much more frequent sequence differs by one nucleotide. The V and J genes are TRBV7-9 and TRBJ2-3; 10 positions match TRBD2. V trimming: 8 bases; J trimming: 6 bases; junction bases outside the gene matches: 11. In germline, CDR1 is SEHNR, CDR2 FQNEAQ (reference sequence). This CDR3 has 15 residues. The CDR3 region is CASGTSGRALDTQYF. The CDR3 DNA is TGTGCCAGCGGCACGAGCGGGAGGGCCCTGGATACGCAGTATTTT.

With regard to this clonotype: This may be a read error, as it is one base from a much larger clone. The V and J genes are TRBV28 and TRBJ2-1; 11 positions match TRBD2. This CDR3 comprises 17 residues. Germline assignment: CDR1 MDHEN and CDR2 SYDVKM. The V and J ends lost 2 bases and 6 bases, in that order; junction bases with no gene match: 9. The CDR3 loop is CASSLVAGGPSGNEQFF. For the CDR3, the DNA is TGTGCCAGCAGTTTAGTAGCGGGAGGGCCGAGCGGCAATGAGCAGTTCTTC.

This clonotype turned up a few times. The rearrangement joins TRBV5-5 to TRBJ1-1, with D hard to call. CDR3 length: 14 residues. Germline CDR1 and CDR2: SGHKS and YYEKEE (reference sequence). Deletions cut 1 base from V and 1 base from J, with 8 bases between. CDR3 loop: CASSLTDKNTEAFF. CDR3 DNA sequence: TGTGCCAGCAGCTTGACAGATAAGAACACTGAAGCTTTCTTT. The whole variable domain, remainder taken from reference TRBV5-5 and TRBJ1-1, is DAGVTQSPTHLIKTRGQQVTLRCSPISGHKSVSWYQQVLGQGPQFIFQYYEKEERGRGNFPDRFSARQFPNYSSELNVNALLLGDSALYLCASSLTDKNTEAFFGQGTRLTVV.

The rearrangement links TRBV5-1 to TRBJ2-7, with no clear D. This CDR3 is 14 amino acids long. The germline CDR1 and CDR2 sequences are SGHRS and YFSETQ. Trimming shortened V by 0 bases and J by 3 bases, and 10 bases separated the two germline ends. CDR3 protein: CASSLGLTNYEQYF. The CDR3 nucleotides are TGCGCCAGCAGCTTGGGTCTAACCAACTACGAGCAGTACTTC.

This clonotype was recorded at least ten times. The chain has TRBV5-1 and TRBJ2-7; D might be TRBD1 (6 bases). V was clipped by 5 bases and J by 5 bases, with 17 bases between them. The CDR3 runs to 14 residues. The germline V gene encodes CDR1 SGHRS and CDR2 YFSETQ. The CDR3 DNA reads TGCGCCAGCAGTGACCTAGGGGGATCGCACGAGCAGTACTTC. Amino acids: CASSDLGGSHEQYF.

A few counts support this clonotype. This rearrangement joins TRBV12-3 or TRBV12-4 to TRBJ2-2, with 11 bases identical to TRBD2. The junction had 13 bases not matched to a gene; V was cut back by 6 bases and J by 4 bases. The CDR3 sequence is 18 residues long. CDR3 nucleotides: TGTGCCAGCAGCCACCAAACCCGACTAGCGGGACTCACCGGGGAGCTGTTTTTT. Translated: CASSHQTRLAGLTGELFF.

The CDR3 loop reads CASSLTSTELFF. CDR3 nucleotides: TGTGCCAGCAGTTTGACGTCGACGGAACTGTTTTTT. The rearrangement uses TRBV28 and TRBJ1-4; D call uncertain. Germline assignment: CDR1 MDHEN and CDR2 SYDVKM. The CDR3 runs to 12 residues. Trimming cost V 3 bases and J 12 bases, with 11 bases left between them.

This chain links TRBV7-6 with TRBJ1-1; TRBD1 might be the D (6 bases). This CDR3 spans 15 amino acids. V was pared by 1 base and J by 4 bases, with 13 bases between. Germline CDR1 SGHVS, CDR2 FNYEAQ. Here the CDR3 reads CASSLERQALTEAFF. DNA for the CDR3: TGTGCCAGCAGCTTAGAGAGACAGGCCCTCACTGAAGCTTTCTTT.

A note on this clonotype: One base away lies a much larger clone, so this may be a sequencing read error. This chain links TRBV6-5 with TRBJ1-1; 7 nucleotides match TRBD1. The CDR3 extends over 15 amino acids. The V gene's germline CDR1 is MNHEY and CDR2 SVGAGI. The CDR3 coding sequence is TGTGCCAGCGGTTACTCGACAGGGATGAACACTGAAGCTTTCTTT. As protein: CASGYSTGMNTEAFF.

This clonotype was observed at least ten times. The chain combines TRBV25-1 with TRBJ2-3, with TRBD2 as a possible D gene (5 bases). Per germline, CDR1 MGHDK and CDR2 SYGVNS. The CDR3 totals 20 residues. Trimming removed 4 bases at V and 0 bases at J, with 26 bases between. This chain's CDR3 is CASSGFRGFGERTSTDTQYF. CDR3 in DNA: TGTGCCAGCAGTGGATTCCGTGGGTTTGGGGAGCGAACTAGCACAGATACGCAGTATTTT.

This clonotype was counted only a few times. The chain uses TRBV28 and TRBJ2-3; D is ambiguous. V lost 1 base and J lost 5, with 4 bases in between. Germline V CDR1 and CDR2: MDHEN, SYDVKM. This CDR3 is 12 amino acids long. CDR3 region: CASSLYEDTQYF. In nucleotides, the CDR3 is TGTGCCAGCAGTTTATATGAAGATACGCAGTATTTT.

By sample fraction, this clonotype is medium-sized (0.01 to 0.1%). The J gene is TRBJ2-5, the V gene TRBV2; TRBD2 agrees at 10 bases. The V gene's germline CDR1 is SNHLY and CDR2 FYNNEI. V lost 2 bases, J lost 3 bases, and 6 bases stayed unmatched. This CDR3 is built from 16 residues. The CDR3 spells CASSELAGVREETQYF. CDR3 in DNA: TGTGCCAGCAGTGAACTAGCGGGAGTTAGGGAAGAGACCCAGTACTTC.

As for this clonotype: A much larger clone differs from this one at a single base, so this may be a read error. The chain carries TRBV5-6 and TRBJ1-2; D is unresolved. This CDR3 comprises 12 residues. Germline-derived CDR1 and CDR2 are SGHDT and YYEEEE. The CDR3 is CASTAGNYGCTF. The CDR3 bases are TGTGCCAGCACGGCCGGAAACTATGGCTGCACCTTC.

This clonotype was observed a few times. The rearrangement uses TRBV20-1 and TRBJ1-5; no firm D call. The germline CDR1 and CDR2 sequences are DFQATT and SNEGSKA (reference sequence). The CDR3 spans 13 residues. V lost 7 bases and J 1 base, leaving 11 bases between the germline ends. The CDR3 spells CSVRRVSNQPQHF. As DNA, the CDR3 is TGCAGTGTAAGACGGGTCAGCAATCAGCCCCAGCATTTT.

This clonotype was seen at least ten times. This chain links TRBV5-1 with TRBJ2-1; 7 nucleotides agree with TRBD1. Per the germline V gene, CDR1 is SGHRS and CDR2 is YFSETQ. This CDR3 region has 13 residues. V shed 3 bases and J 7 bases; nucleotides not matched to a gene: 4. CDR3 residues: CASSWTGSNEQFF. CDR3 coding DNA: TGCGCCAGCAGCTGGACAGGTTCGAATGAGCAGTTCTTC.

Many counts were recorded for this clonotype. As DNA, the CDR3 is TGTGCCAGCAGTTCACCCACCGGGACAGGAAATGGCTACACCTTC. Protein sequence: CASSSPTGTGNGYTF. The chain carries TRBV28 and TRBJ1-2, with TRBD1 matching 8 bases. V gave up 4 bases and J gave up 6 bases; unmatched junction bases: 10. The CDR3 has 15 amino acids. Germline V gives CDR1 MDHEN, CDR2 SYDVKM.

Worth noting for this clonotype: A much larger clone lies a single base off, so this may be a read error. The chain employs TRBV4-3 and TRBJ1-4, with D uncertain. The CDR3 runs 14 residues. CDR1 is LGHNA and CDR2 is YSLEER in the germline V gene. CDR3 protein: CSSSQDQRDEKLFF. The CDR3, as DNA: TGCTCCAGCAGCCAAGATCAACGGGATGAAAAACTGTTTTTT.

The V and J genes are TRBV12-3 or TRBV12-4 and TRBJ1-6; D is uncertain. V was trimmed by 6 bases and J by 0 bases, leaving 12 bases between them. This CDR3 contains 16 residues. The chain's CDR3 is CASRGAGFSYNSPLHF. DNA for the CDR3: TGTGCCAGCAGAGGAGCAGGCTTCTCCTATAATTCACCCCTCCACTTT.

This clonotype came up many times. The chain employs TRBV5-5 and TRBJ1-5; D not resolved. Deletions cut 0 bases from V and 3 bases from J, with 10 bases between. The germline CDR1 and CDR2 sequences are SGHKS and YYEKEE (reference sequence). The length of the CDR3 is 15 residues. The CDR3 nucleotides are TGTGCCAGCAGCTTGGGCAGCCTATACAATCAGCCCCAGCATTTT. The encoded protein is CASSLGSLYNQPQHF.

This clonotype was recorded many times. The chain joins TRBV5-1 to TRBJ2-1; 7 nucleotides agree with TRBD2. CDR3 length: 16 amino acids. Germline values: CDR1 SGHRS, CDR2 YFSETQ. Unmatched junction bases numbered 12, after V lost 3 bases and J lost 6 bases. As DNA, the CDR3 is TGCGCCAGCAGCTCCCATGGGGCGGGAGAAGGCAATGAGCAGTTCTTC. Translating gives CASSSHGAGEGNEQFF.

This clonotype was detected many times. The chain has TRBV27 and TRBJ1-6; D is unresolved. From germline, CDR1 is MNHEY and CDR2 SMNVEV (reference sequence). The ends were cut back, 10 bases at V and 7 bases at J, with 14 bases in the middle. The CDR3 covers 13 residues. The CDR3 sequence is CATRTAVNSPLHF. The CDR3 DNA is TGTGCCACCCGCACGGCGGTAAATTCACCCCTCCACTTT.

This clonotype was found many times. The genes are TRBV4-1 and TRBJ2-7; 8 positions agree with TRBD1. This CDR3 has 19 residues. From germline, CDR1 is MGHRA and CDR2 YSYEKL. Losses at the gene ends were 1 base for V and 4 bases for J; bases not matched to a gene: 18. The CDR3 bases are TGCGCCAGCAGCCAAGTAGATTGGACAGGGCGACCAAGGGAGTACGAGCAGTACTTC. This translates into CASSQVDWTGRPREYEQYF.

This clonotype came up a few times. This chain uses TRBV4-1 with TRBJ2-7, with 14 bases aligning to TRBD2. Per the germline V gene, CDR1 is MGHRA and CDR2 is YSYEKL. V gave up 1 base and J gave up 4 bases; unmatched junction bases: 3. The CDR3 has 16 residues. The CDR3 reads CASSQGTSGRSYEQYF. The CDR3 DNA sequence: TGCGCCAGCAGCCAAGGGACTAGCGGGAGGAGTTACGAGCAGTACTTC.

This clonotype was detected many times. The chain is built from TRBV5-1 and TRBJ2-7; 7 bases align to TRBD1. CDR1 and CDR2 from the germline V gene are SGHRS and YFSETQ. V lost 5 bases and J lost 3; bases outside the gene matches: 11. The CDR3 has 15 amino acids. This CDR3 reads CASSLVGDSLYEQYF. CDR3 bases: TGCGCCAGCAGTCTGGTGGGGGACAGCCTCTACGAGCAGTACTTC.

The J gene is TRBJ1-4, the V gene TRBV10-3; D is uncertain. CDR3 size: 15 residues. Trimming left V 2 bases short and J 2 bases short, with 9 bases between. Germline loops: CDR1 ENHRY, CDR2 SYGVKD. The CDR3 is CAISEAGGTNEKLFF. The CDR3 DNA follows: TGTGCCATCAGTGAGGCCGGAGGGACTAATGAAAAACTGTTTTTT.